This is a list of T cell receptor beta chains from one sample in a study of blood T cells in healthy people across ages. TCRdb passed the 5' RACE reads through MiXCR, listing each CDR3 protein once. The sample contains roughly 1,800,000 distinct CDR3 sequences, around 48% of which appear only once. The sequenced material came from blood. The source of these receptors is a woman in her thirties or forties in good health. Both conserved end residues are part of each CDR3. The D gene is left open where the match is weak. Clone size appears in some rows only: once, few, many, or a class for an expanded clone.

clone_size: NA; j_call: TRBJ1-2; d_call: NA; v_call: TRBV7-9; cdr3_nt: TGTGCCAGCAGCTTAAAGGACACCGCTAACTATGGCTACACCTTC; cdr3_aa: CASSLKDTANYGYTF
clone_size: NA; j_call: TRBJ2-1; d_call: TRBD2; v_call: TRBV28; cdr3_nt: TGTGCCAGCAGTTTTGTGGGCGTGGGGCCTAGCGGACCCTCAATCTCCCAGAATTACAATGAGCAGTTCTTC; cdr3_aa: CASSFVGVGPSGPSISQNYNEQFF
clone_size: NA; j_call: TRBJ1-6; d_call: NA; v_call: TRBV9; cdr3_nt: TGTGCCAGCAGCGGGACAACTCAATCACCCCTCCACTTT; cdr3_aa: CASSGTTQSPLHF
clone_size: few; j_call: TRBJ1-2; d_call: NA; v_call: TRBV5-1; cdr3_nt: TGCGCCAGCAGCCGCGACGGGGCTCAGATGGATGGCTACACCTTC; cdr3_aa: CASSRDGAQMDGYTF
clone_size: NA; j_call: TRBJ2-6; d_call: NA; v_call: TRBV6-2/TRBV6-3; cdr3_nt: TGTGCTAGCAGTTTTAGTGTCCCCCGGACACCTTCCAACGTCCTGACTTTC; cdr3_aa: CASSFSVPRTPSNVLTF
clone_size: NA; j_call: TRBJ2-7; d_call: NA; v_call: TRBV27; cdr3_nt: TGTGCCAGTAGTGTTTTGGGCGGCGAGCAGTACTTC; cdr3_aa: CASSVLGGEQYF
clone_size: NA; j_call: TRBJ1-4; d_call: NA; v_call: TRBV29-1; cdr3_nt: TGCAGCGTTACAGCAACTAATGAAAAACTGTTTTTT; cdr3_aa: CSVTATNEKLFF
clone_size: few; j_call: TRBJ2-3; d_call: NA; v_call: TRBV4-1; cdr3_nt: TGCGCCAGCAGCGAGCCGAGCTTCCTGGGCTACACAGATACGCAGTATTTT; cdr3_aa: CASSEPSFLGYTDTQYF
clone_size: NA; j_call: TRBJ2-1; d_call: NA; v_call: TRBV19; cdr3_nt: TGTGCCAGTAGTGATACAGATCTGGACTACAATGAGCAGTTCTTC; cdr3_aa: CASSDTDLDYNEQFF
clone_size: NA; j_call: TRBJ2-5; d_call: NA; v_call: TRBV7-2; cdr3_nt: TGTGCCAGCAGCTTAGGGGGCCCGCAGCAGACCCAGTACTTC; cdr3_aa: CASSLGGPQQTQYF
clone_size: NA; j_call: TRBJ1-1; d_call: NA; v_call: TRBV20-1; cdr3_nt: TGCAGTGCTAGACGCTTTCAGGGAGACACTGAAGCTTTCTTT; cdr3_aa: CSARRFQGDTEAFF
clone_size: few; j_call: TRBJ1-5; d_call: NA; v_call: TRBV6-5; cdr3_nt: TGTGCCAGCAGTTCGCTGAGGAATCAGCCCCAGCATTTT; cdr3_aa: CASSSLRNQPQHF
clone_size: NA; j_call: TRBJ2-4; d_call: TRBD2; v_call: TRBV20-1; cdr3_nt: TGCAGTGCCTCCCTAGCGGGGGTAAACATTCAGTACTTC; cdr3_aa: CSASLAGVNIQYF
clone_size: few; j_call: TRBJ2-1; d_call: TRBD2; v_call: TRBV29-1; cdr3_nt: TGCAGCGGGTTGGGACTAGCGGTTAACAATGAGCAGTTCTTC; cdr3_aa: CSGLGLAVNNEQFF
clone_size: few; j_call: TRBJ1-2; d_call: TRBD1; v_call: TRBV20-1; cdr3_nt: TGCAGTGCTAGAGGAGCCACAGGGGGCTCTGGCTACACCTTC; cdr3_aa: CSARGATGGSGYTF
clone_size: few; j_call: TRBJ2-7; d_call: NA; v_call: TRBV20-1; cdr3_nt: TGCAGTGCTAGAGATGCCCTCTCGGACATTCTGTACTTC; cdr3_aa: CSARDALSDILYF
clone_size: NA; j_call: TRBJ2-6; d_call: NA; v_call: TRBV27; cdr3_nt: TGTGCCAGCAGTTTATCGTGGAGCTCTGGGGCCAACGTCCTGACTTTC; cdr3_aa: CASSLSWSSGANVLTF
clone_size: NA; j_call: TRBJ2-1; d_call: NA; v_call: TRBV11-2; cdr3_nt: TGTGCCGGCAGCTTAGATCCACTAGAGGGGGGTTGGCAGTTCTTC; cdr3_aa: CAGSLDPLEGGWQFF
clone_size: few; j_call: TRBJ2-5; d_call: TRBD2; v_call: TRBV7-2; cdr3_nt: TGTGCCAGCAGCTTAGACAGCGGGGGGGCGGAGACCCAGTACTTC; cdr3_aa: CASSLDSGGAETQYF
clone_size: NA; j_call: TRBJ2-5; d_call: TRBD1; v_call: TRBV27; cdr3_nt: TGTGCCAGCAGCCAAAGGACCGGGACAGGATGGATAGAGACCCAGTACTTC; cdr3_aa: CASSQRTGTGWIETQYF
clone_size: NA; j_call: TRBJ2-3; d_call: NA; v_call: TRBV18; cdr3_nt: TGTGCCAGCTCACCAACTCTCGAGAGCACAGATACGCAGTATTTT; cdr3_aa: CASSPTLESTDTQYF
clone_size: NA; j_call: TRBJ1-6; d_call: TRBD1; v_call: TRBV5-5; cdr3_nt: TGTGCCAGCAGCCCAAGGGACAGCCTGAGCTCCTATAATTCACCCCTCCACTTT; cdr3_aa: CASSPRDSLSSYNSPLHF
clone_size: NA; j_call: TRBJ1-1; d_call: NA; v_call: TRBV7-9; cdr3_nt: TGTGCCAGCAGCCCCAGGGATGGGACCACTGAAGCTTTCTTT; cdr3_aa: CASSPRDGTTEAFF
clone_size: many; j_call: TRBJ2-3; d_call: NA; v_call: TRBV29-1; cdr3_nt: TGCAGCGTTGTTGCGGGCCTGGGTTCAGGTACGCAGTATTTT; cdr3_aa: CSVVAGLGSGTQYF
clone_size: NA; j_call: TRBJ2-5; d_call: NA; v_call: TRBV6-5; cdr3_nt: TGTGCCAGCAAGGGCGGGGCGGAGACCCAGTACTTC; cdr3_aa: CASKGGAETQYF
clone_size: few; j_call: TRBJ2-6; d_call: NA; v_call: TRBV4-3; cdr3_nt: TGCGCCAGCAGCCAAGCGATCACACTAAGTCGGGTGGGTGGGGCCAACGTCCTGACTTTC; cdr3_aa: CASSQAITLSRVGGANVLTF
clone_size: once; j_call: TRBJ1-6; d_call: TRBD1; v_call: TRBV6-2/TRBV6-3; cdr3_nt: TGTGCCAGCAGTTACTCGGGGGACAGGGTGCTTAATTCACCCCTCCACTTT; cdr3_aa: CASSYSGDRVLNSPLHF
clone_size: few; j_call: TRBJ2-1; d_call: TRBD2; v_call: TRBV5-1; cdr3_nt: TGCGCCAGCAGCTTGAGGCCTAGCGGGATGGGAGTCACCTACAATGAGCAGTTCTTC; cdr3_aa: CASSLRPSGMGVTYNEQFF
clone_size: NA; j_call: TRBJ2-1; d_call: NA; v_call: TRBV5-5; cdr3_nt: TGTGCCAGCAGCTTGGCTCAGGGTTACGATGAGCAGTTCTTC; cdr3_aa: CASSLAQGYDEQFF
clone_size: few; j_call: TRBJ2-5; d_call: TRBD2; v_call: TRBV6-1; cdr3_nt: TGTGCCAGCAGTGAAGCGGGGGGGTTGGTGGAGACCCAGTACTTC; cdr3_aa: CASSEAGGLVETQYF
clone_size: NA; j_call: TRBJ2-5; d_call: TRBD2; v_call: TRBV11-1; cdr3_nt: TGTGCCAGCAGCCCGGGGGGGCCTTTTCGAGAGACCCAGTACTTC; cdr3_aa: CASSPGGPFRETQYF
clone_size: NA; j_call: TRBJ2-5; d_call: TRBD1; v_call: TRBV28; cdr3_nt: TGTGCCAGCAGTCACCAGGGGGATGGAAAGGAGACCCAGTACTTC; cdr3_aa: CASSHQGDGKETQYF
clone_size: few; j_call: TRBJ2-3; d_call: TRBD1; v_call: TRBV20-1; cdr3_nt: TGCAGTGCTGTAGCCTCCCGGACAGGGGCTGGAGATACGCAGTATTTT; cdr3_aa: CSAVASRTGAGDTQYF
clone_size: NA; j_call: TRBJ2-5; d_call: TRBD1; v_call: TRBV3-1; cdr3_nt: TGTGCCAGCAGCCAAGAAGGAACAGGGGTAGAGACCCAGTACTTC; cdr3_aa: CASSQEGTGVETQYF
clone_size: NA; j_call: TRBJ1-1; d_call: NA; v_call: TRBV6-6; cdr3_nt: TGTGCCAGCAGTTATGAAGGGGTGGGCGTCACTGAAGCTTTCTTT; cdr3_aa: CASSYEGVGVTEAFF
clone_size: few; j_call: TRBJ1-2; d_call: TRBD1; v_call: TRBV15; cdr3_nt: TGTGCCACCAGCAGAGACCCGGGACAGGGAGACTATGGCTACACCTTC; cdr3_aa: CATSRDPGQGDYGYTF
clone_size: few; j_call: TRBJ2-5; d_call: NA; v_call: TRBV6-6; cdr3_nt: TGTGCCAGTTGTGACAGACAAGAGACCCAGTACTTC; cdr3_aa: CASCDRQETQYF